This passage covers 32 T cell receptor beta chains from one sample sequenced in a study of control samples from healthy donors and cancer patients. Data came from immunoSEQ multiplex PCR; TCRdb stores just in-frame clones and leaves some out. The sample contains roughly 400,000 clones, 80% to 95% of which appear only once. Sequencing was carried out using PBMCs. These receptors were taken from a man aged 35-49 years with head and neck cancer.

The gene calls are TRBV21-1 and TRBJ1-4; TRBD1 is taken as the D call from the table, unchecked against the DNA. TRBV21-1 is a known pseudogene. The CDR3 is made up of 16 amino acids. As DNA, the CDR3 is TGTGCCAGCAGCAAAGCGTCCGTACCAGGGGCTGAAAAACTGTTTTTT. Translated: CASSKASVPGAEKLFF.

The chain combines TRBV9 with TRBJ2-1; tentative D call: TRBD2 (6 bases). CDR1 and CDR2 (germline): SGDLS, YYNGEE. This CDR3 is 15 amino acids long. Trimming cost V 6 bases and J 8 bases, with 21 bases left between them. The CDR3 DNA reads TGTGCCAGCACCTCCGGGCCCCTAACGGGAGATGAGCAGTTCTTC. Its translation is CASTSGPLTGDEQFF.

This clone was detected only a few times. This chain uses TRBV20-1 with TRBJ2-7; D unclear. There are 11 residues in the CDR3. Between the trimmed V and J ends, which lost 3 bases and 5 bases, there was a span of 8 bases. Germline V gives CDR1 DFQATT, CDR2 SNEGSKA (reference sequence). CDR3 amino acids: CSASSRDEQYF. The CDR3 DNA follows: TGCAGTGCTAGCAGCCGGGACGAGCAGTACTTC.

The V call is TRBV5-4, the J call TRBJ1-4; D unclear. V gave up 4 bases and J gave up 3 bases, with 4 bases separating them. In germline, CDR1 is SGHNT, CDR2 YYREEE (reference sequence). The CDR3 is 12 amino acids. The CDR3 DNA is TGTGCCAGCAGCGGTTCTAATGAAAAACTGTTTTTT. Encoded protein: CASSGSNEKLFF.

The chain links TRBV30 to TRBJ2-1; D not resolved. V lost 4 bases and J lost 5, with 6 bases in between. The CDR3 length is 11 residues. CDR1 and CDR2 from the germline V gene are GTSNPN and SVGIG (reference sequence). DNA of the CDR3: TGTGCCTGGACCCTGGACAATGAGCAGTTCTTC. This gives the protein CAWTLDNEQFF.

The chain combines TRBV7-9 with TRBJ2-7; D not resolved. Germline loops: CDR1 SEHNR, CDR2 FQNEAQ (reference sequence). Trimming cost V 8 bases and J 1 base, with 9 bases left between them. The CDR3 loop spans 12 amino acids. The CDR3 DNA sequence: TGTGCCAGCGAGTCTGAATCCTACGAGCAGTACTTC. It codes for CASESESYEQYF. The full variable domain, with the rest looked up from reference TRBV7-9 and TRBJ2-7, is DTGVSQNPRHKITKRGQNVTFRCDPISEHNRLYWYRQTLGQGPEFLTYFQNEAQLEKSRLLSDRFSAERPKGSFSTLEIQRTEQGDSAMYLCASESESYEQYFGPGTRLTVT.

The chain links TRBV12-3 or TRBV12-4 to TRBJ1-5; TRBD1 agrees at 7 bases. V shed 5 bases, J shed 5 bases, and the junction held 3 bases outside the gene matches. The CDR3 runs to 13 residues. CDR3 loop: CASSTGADQPQHF. The CDR3 DNA is TGTGCCAGCAGTACAGGGGCCGATCAGCCCCAGCATTTT.

The rearrangement links TRBV15 to TRBJ1-1; unclear D gene. The CDR3 is made up of 12 amino acids. V lost 8 bases, J lost 2 bases, and 9 bases lay in between. Germline V gene data show CDR1 as LNHNV and CDR2 as YYDKDF (reference sequence). In DNA, the CDR3 is TGTGCCACCTCCCAGCTTAACACTGAAGCTTTCTTT. Its translation is CATSQLNTEAFF.

J is TRBJ1-1 and V is TRBV9; TRBD1 matches at 7 bases. The V and J ends lost 8 bases and 7 bases, in that order; junction bases with no gene match: 8. CDR1 SGDLS and CDR2 YYNGEE come from the germline V gene. The CDR3 extends over 12 amino acids. The CDR3 loop reads CASGGQLSEAFF. The CDR3 DNA sequence: TGTGCCAGTGGGGGACAGCTGAGTGAAGCTTTCTTT.

The rearrangement links TRBV5-4 to TRBJ1-2, with D tentatively TRBD1 (5 bases). The V end was cut by 4 bases, the J end by 1 base, with 14 bases between. CDR3 length: 15 residues. Looked up from germline, CDR1 is SGHNT and CDR2 is YYREEE (reference sequence). CDR3 in DNA: TGTGCCAGCAGCCCGCCGAGTAGGGGTAACTATGGCTACACCTTC. It encodes CASSPPSRGNYGYTF.

This clone came up once. Compared with germline, one end of the junction differs, possibly owing to a read error. This specimen includes other DNA sequences encoding the same CDR3. V usage is TRBV6-5 and J usage is TRBJ2-2, with TRBD2 as a possible D gene (5 bases). CDR1 MNHEY and CDR2 SVGAGI come from the germline V gene. The length of the CDR3 is 15 residues. CDR3 amino acids: CASSPAGLNTGELFF. The CDR3 DNA sequence: TGTGCCAGCAGTCCGGCGGGTCTCAACACCGGGGAGCTGTTCTTT.

The rearrangement uses TRBV5-1 and TRBJ2-7; 8 nucleotides agree with TRBD1. This CDR3 contains 15 residues. V shed 3 bases, J shed 2 bases, and the junction held 7 bases outside the gene matches. Looked up from germline, CDR1 is SGHRS and CDR2 is YFSETQ. The CDR3 nucleotides read TGCGCCAGCAGCTCCGGGACAGGATCGGCCTACGAGCAGTACTTC. Translated: CASSSGTGSAYEQYF.

This clone was picked up a small number of times. The V call is TRBV28, the J call TRBJ1-2, with D unresolved. The CDR3 is 11 amino acids. The V end was cut by 3 bases, the J end by 3 bases, with 2 bases between. CDR1 MDHEN and CDR2 SYDVKM come from the germline V gene. The CDR3 DNA sequence: TGTGCCAGCAGTTTTGACTATGGCTACACCTTC. It is translated as CASSFDYGYTF.

As to this clone: The sample holds other DNA sequences that translate to the same CDR3. V gene TRBV19 combines with J gene TRBJ2-2; unclear D gene. V gave up 3 bases and J gave up 5 bases, with 4 bases separating them. CDR3 length: 12 amino acids. The germline gives CDR1 LNHDA, CDR2 SQIVND (reference sequence). In nucleotides, the CDR3 is TGTGCCAGTAGTATCGAGACCGGGGAGCTGTTTTTT. Translating gives CASSIETGELFF. Supplemented by reference TRBV19 and TRBJ2-2, the full variable domain reads DGGITQSPKYLFRKEGQNVTLSCEQNLNHDAMYWYRQDPGQGLRLIYYSQIVNDFQKGDIAEGYSVSREKKESFPLTVTSAQKNPTAFYLCASSIETGELFFGEGSRLTVL.

This sequence joins TRBV28 and TRBJ1-3; TRBD1 might be the D (5 bases). This CDR3 is built from 11 residues. Germline V gives CDR1 MDHEN, CDR2 SYDVKM. Between the trimmed V and J ends, which lost 6 bases and 9 bases, there was a span of 9 bases. CDR3 loop: CASRGQPTIYF. CDR3 DNA sequence: TGTGCCAGCAGGGGGCAGCCCACCATATATTTT.

This rearrangement joins TRBV28 to TRBJ1-2; no reliable D call. The CDR3 length is 14 residues. The V gene lost 5 bases and the J gene lost 8 bases, with 18 bases spanning the gap. Germline CDR1 is MDHEN and CDR2 is SYDVKM. The CDR3 loop reads CASSRLGPQRGYTF. The CDR3 region has the DNA TGTGCCAGCAGTCGCCTTGGCCCCCAACGGGGCTACACCTTC.

This clone was counted a single time. The gene calls are TRBV28 and TRBJ2-7, with 8 positions matching TRBD1. The CDR3 consists of 12 residues. The V gene end was trimmed by 11 bases and the J gene end by 2 bases; junction bases not matched to a gene: 5. CDR1 and CDR2 from the germline V gene are MDHEN and SYDVKM. CDR3 in amino acids: CAVWDRTYEQYF. CDR3 in DNA: TGTGCCGTATGGGACAGGACCTACGAGCAGTACTTC.

The CDR3 DNA sequence: TGCGCCAGCAGCCCTGGACAAGAAAGGCAGCCCCAGCATTTT. This sequence encodes CASSPGQERQPQHF. This chain uses TRBV5-1 with TRBJ1-5, with D possibly TRBD1 on 5 matching bases. The CDR3 spans 14 residues. Trimming cost V 4 bases and J 7 bases, with 15 bases left between them. The germline CDR1 and CDR2 sequences are SGHRS and YFSETQ.

The chain recombines TRBV30 with TRBJ2-2; 9 nucleotides align to TRBD2. This CDR3 region has 16 residues. The germline V gene has CDR1 GTSNPN and CDR2 SVGIG (reference sequence). With V trimmed by 1 base and J by 6 bases, 9 bases remained unmatched. CDR3 nucleotide sequence: TGTGCCTGGAGTGACGGACTAGCGTTTCACTCCGGGGAGCTGTTTTTT. Residues: CAWSDGLAFHSGELFF.

This clone was seen just once. This chain links TRBV9 with TRBJ2-5; 10 positions match TRBD2. This CDR3 spans 16 amino acids. CDR1 and CDR2 from the germline V gene are SGDLS and YYNGEE. Losses at the gene ends were 0 bases for V and 2 bases for J; bases not matched to a gene: 4. The CDR3 is CASSVARTSGQETQYF. The CDR3 DNA follows: TGTGCCAGCAGCGTAGCTCGGACTAGCGGACAAGAGACCCAGTACTTC. Together with reference TRBV9 and TRBJ2-5, the CDR3 gives the full variable domain: DSGVTQTPKHLITATGQRVTLRCSPRSGDLSVYWYQQSLDQGLQFLIQYYNGEERAKGNILERFSAQQFPDLHSELNLSSLELGDSALYFCASSVARTSGQETQYFGPGTRLLVL.

This chain links TRBV5-1 with TRBJ2-7; D ambiguous. CDR1 is SGHRS, CDR2 YFSETQ, per germline. The CDR3 loop spans 14 amino acids. V was trimmed by 0 bases and J by 0 bases, leaving 7 bases between them. CDR3: CASSLDPGSYEQYF. The CDR3, as DNA: TGCGCCAGCAGCTTGGATCCAGGCTCCTACGAGCAGTACTTC.

This sequence joins TRBV24-1 and TRBJ2-2, with D possibly being TRBD1 (6 bases). V was clipped by 4 bases and J by 6 bases, with 11 bases between them. Germline V CDR1 and CDR2: KGHDR, SFDVKD. The CDR3 totals 14 residues. CDR3 protein: CATSDRGRSGELFF. CDR3 DNA: TGTGCCACCAGTGACAGGGGACGGTCCGGGGAGCTGTTTTTT.

The rearrangement joins TRBV18 to TRBJ2-5; 10 bases line up with TRBD1. Germline loops: CDR1 KGHSH, CDR2 LQKENI. The CDR3 is made up of 15 amino acids. J gave up 4 bases and V 5 bases, and 7 bases lay outside the gene matches. The CDR3 DNA follows: TGTGCCAGCTCAGAAGACAGGGGGCTGGTAGAGACCCAGTACTTC. Translation: CASSEDRGLVETQYF.

Worth noting for this clone: The sample contains more than one DNA sequence encoding this CDR3. The chain recombines TRBV4-2 with TRBJ2-7; D not certain. Germline V gene lookup returns CDR1 LGHNA and CDR2 YNFKEQ. The CDR3 sequence is 13 residues long. Trimming cost V 1 base and J 2 bases, with 6 bases left between them. This CDR3 reads CASSQGRAYEQYF. The CDR3, as DNA: TGTGCCAGCAGCCAAGGGCGAGCCTACGAGCAGTACTTC.

The rearrangement links TRBV3-1 (or the pseudogene TRBV3-2) to TRBJ2-1, with D possibly TRBD2 on 5 matching bases. Trimming pared 5 bases from V and 6 bases from J, leaving 11 bases between. The V gene's germline CDR1 is LGHDT and CDR2 YNNKEL (reference sequence). The CDR3 sequence is 13 residues long. In DNA form, the CDR3 reads TGTGCCAGCAGCAGAACTAGGTCCAATGAGCAGTTCTTC. This codes for CASSRTRSNEQFF.

The chain uses TRBV29-1 and TRBJ2-2; weak D call: TRBD1 (6 bases). The CDR3 has 16 residues. Germline CDR1 SQVTM, CDR2 ANQGSEA. Trimming shortened V by 2 bases and J by 1 base, and 14 bases separated the two germline ends. CDR3 protein: CSVEFRTGMNTGELFF. For the CDR3, the DNA is TGCAGCGTTGAATTTCGAACAGGGATGAACACCGGGGAGCTGTTTTTT.

The chain has TRBV19 and TRBJ1-1; D perhaps matches TRBD1 (5 bases). The V end lost 4 bases, the J end lost 1 base, and 10 bases lay between the germline ends. The CDR3 extends over 14 amino acids. The germline CDR1 and CDR2 sequences are LNHDA and SQIVND (reference sequence). The CDR3 coding sequence is TGTGCCAGTAGTAACGGGGGAGGGAACACTGAAGCTTTCTTT. Translating it yields CASSNGGGNTEAFF. Combining the CDR3 with reference TRBV19 and TRBJ1-1 gives the whole variable domain DGGITQSPKYLFRKEGQNVTLSCEQNLNHDAMYWYRQDPGQGLRLIYYSQIVNDFQKGDIAEGYSVSREKKESFPLTVTSAQKNPTAFYLCASSNGGGNTEAFFGQGTRLTVV.

This chain joins TRBV6-6 and TRBJ1-6; possible D gene TRBD1, 6 bases. Between the trimmed V and J ends, which lost 7 bases and 5 bases, there was a span of 9 bases. Per the germline V gene, CDR1 is MNHNY and CDR2 is SVGAGI (reference sequence). CDR3 size: 13 residues. The CDR3 nucleotides read TGTGCCAGCAAACAGGGCCATAATTCACCCCTCCACTTT. Residues: CASKQGHNSPLHF.

The chain is built from TRBV27 and TRBJ1-2; D gene ambiguous. Trimming removed 6 bases from V and 4 bases from J, with 15 bases in between. The CDR3 is made up of 14 amino acids. CDR1 is MNHEY and CDR2 is SMNVEV in the germline V gene (reference sequence). The CDR3 region has the DNA TGTGCCAGCAGCCTCGGCCCAAAGGGCTATGGCTACACCTTC. It specifies CASSLGPKGYGYTF.

The rearrangement uses TRBV19 and TRBJ2-3; weak D call: TRBD2 (5 bases). CDR1 LNHDA and CDR2 SQIVND come from the germline V gene (reference sequence). This CDR3 is 14 amino acids long. V was shortened by 4 bases and J by 4 bases, with 12 bases between the two germline ends. Here the CDR3 DNA reads TGTGCCAGTAGTAGAGGCTGGCGGGCAGATACGCAGTATTTT. It codes for CASSRGWRADTQYF. The full variable domain, its missing parts supplied by reference TRBV19 and TRBJ2-3, is DGGITQSPKYLFRKEGQNVTLSCEQNLNHDAMYWYRQDPGQGLRLIYYSQIVNDFQKGDIAEGYSVSREKKESFPLTVTSAQKNPTAFYLCASSRGWRADTQYFGPGTRLTVL.

The chain couples TRBV19 to TRBJ1-1, with 9 bases identical to TRBD1. Germline assignment: CDR1 LNHDA and CDR2 SQIVND (reference sequence). V lost 8 bases to trimming and J lost 3 bases; unmatched junction nucleotides: 16. This CDR3 contains 17 residues. The CDR3 bases are TGTGCCAGTTGTAGCCTAAGTGGGACAGGGAAGGACACTGAAGCTTTCTTT. This sequence encodes CASCSLSGTGKDTEAFF.

This CDR3 reads CASSLEGYSNQPQHF. The CDR3 DNA reads as TGTGCCAGCAGCTTAGAAGGTTATAGCAATCAGCCCCAGCATTTT. The chain carries TRBV7-8 and TRBJ1-5; D unclear. This CDR3 region has 15 residues. V was trimmed by 1 base and J by 0 bases, leaving 7 bases between them. Germline V gene lookup returns CDR1 SGHVS and CDR2 FQNEAQ.